These T cell receptor beta chains were read from a single sample in a study of blood T cell repertoires in COVID-19. Some clones are missing from TCRdb's copy, which holds only in-frame ones; the method was immunoSEQ multiplex PCR. The sample carries tens of thousands of clones, around 90% recorded once. Sequencing input: peripheral blood. The source is a human donor in a cohort sampled during active COVID-19. Each CDR3 is given with its conserved first and last residue. The D gene is left open where the match is weak. Expanded clones get a size class; other rows say once, few or many, or leave the size out.

- | TRBJ2-1 | TRBV3-1/TRBV3-2 | - | TGTGCCAGCAGTCTTACATCCTACAATGAGCAGTTCTTC | CASSLTSYNEQFF
- | TRBJ1-3 | TRBV7-9 | - | TGTGCCTCAGGTGTTGGAGGGGCCGGAAACACCATATATTTT | CASGVGGAGNTIYF
TRBD1 | TRBJ1-5 | TRBV7-2 | - | TGTGCCAGCAGCTTAGATGACAGGGGGCGCATTTCAGGCAATCAGCCCCAGCATTTT | CASSLDDRGRISGNQPQHF
- | TRBJ2-7 | TRBV6-2/TRBV6-3 | - | TGTGCCAGCAGTTACAGCGTCGGGTACGAGCAGTACTTC | CASSYSVGYEQYF
- | TRBJ2-5 | TRBV28 | - | TGTGCCAGCAGTTTCTCAGACCAGGCCTTAGCGTTGGAGACCCAGTACTTC | CASSFSDQALALETQYF
- | TRBJ1-4 | TRBV19 | few | TGTGCCAGTAGTAGTTGGCAGGCTAATGAAAAACTGTTTTTT | CASSSWQANEKLFF
TRBD1 | TRBJ1-1 | TRBV20-1 | few | TGCAGTGCTAGAGGACAGGGGGGTTTCTTT | CSARGQGGFF
- | TRBJ2-7 | TRBV2 | - | TGTGCCAGCTACTCACAGGGCCGCTACGAGCAGTACTTC | CASYSQGRYEQYF
TRBD2 | TRBJ2-7 | TRBV5-1 | - | TGCGCCAGCAGCGGGACTAGCGGGGCCTACGAGCAGTACTTC | CASSGTSGAYEQYF
TRBD1 | TRBJ2-7 | TRBV28 | - | TGTGCCAGCAGTTTATATGGGACAGGCCGTTACGAGCAGTACTTC | CASSLYGTGRYEQYF
TRBD2 | TRBJ2-7 | TRBV7-8 | once | TGTGCCAGCAGCCCCCTTAGCGGGTTATTTGCCTACGAGCAGTACTTC | CASSPLSGLFAYEQYF
TRBD1 | TRBJ2-1 | TRBV24-1 | - | TGTGCCACCAGTGACACCGGGGACAGGGGGGGCAATGAGCAGTTCTTC | CATSDTGDRGGNEQFF
TRBD1 | TRBJ2-7 | TRBV27 | - | TGTGCCAGCAGTCTCGAAACAGGGGGCGAGCAGTACTTC | CASSLETGGEQYF
- | TRBJ1-2 | TRBV18 | - | TGTGCCAGCTCACCACTCCACGGAGACTATGGCTACACCTTC | CASSPLHGDYGYTF
TRBD1 | TRBJ1-1 | TRBV6-5 | - | TGTGCCAGCAGCGCTGACAGGGCGAACACTGAAGCTTTCTTT | CASSADRANTEAFF
- | TRBJ1-1 | TRBV5-1 | few | TGCGCCAGCAGCTTGGGGCCGGGACAGAACACTGAAGCTTTCTTT | CASSLGPGQNTEAFF
- | TRBJ2-3 | TRBV11-1 | - | TGTGCCAGCAGCCAGGGGACAGATACGCAGTATTTT | CASSQGTDTQYF
- | TRBJ2-3 | TRBV4-3 | - | TGCGCCAGCAGCCAAGTAGGGCAGGGTGCAGATACGCAGTATTTT | CASSQVGQGADTQYF
- | TRBJ1-3 | TRBV21-1 | - | TGTGCCAGCAGCATCAGGTTTTACTCTGGAAACACCATATATTTT | CASSIRFYSGNTIYF
- | TRBJ1-1 | TRBV18 | once | TGTGCCAGCTCACCACCGGGGGCTCGCACTGAAGCTTTCTTT | CASSPPGARTEAFF
- | TRBJ1-1 | TRBV2 | - | TGTGCCAGCAGAGAGGGAAAAGCTTTCTTT | CASREGKAFF
- | TRBJ1-1 | TRBV5-4 | - | TGTGCCAGCAGGCCCGGGGGGTTAACGCTGAACACTGAAGCTTTCTTT | CASRPGGLTLNTEAFF
TRBD2 | TRBJ2-5 | TRBV11-1 | - | TGTGCCAGCAGCCCCGGGACTAGCGGGAAAGAGACCCAGTACTTC | CASSPGTSGKETQYF
- | TRBJ1-6 | TRBV6-2/TRBV6-3 | - | TGTGCCAGCAGTTACGGGAGCGCCCCGGGTTCACCCCTCCACTTT | CASSYGSAPGSPLHF
TRBD1 | TRBJ1-6 | TRBV7-6 | few | TGTGCCAGCAGCTTAGGACAGGGGGCGGGTTCACCCCTCCACTTT | CASSLGQGAGSPLHF
TRBD1 | TRBJ1-1 | TRBV15 | - | TGTGCCACCAGCAGAACAGGGGTTACTGAAGCTTTCTTT | CATSRTGVTEAFF
- | TRBJ2-1 | TRBV28 | - | TGTGCCAGCAGTTCGCGCGGACAGCGCTACAATGAGCAGTTCTTC | CASSSRGQRYNEQFF
- | TRBJ1-4 | TRBV27 | once | TGTGCCACCAGAGGGAACTGGGGGGAGAGGGATGAAAAACTGTTTTTT | CATRGNWGERDEKLFF
TRBD1 | TRBJ1-1 | TRBV19 | - | TGTGCCAGTATAGGCAGGGGGACTGAAGCTTTCTTT | CASIGRGTEAFF
- | TRBJ2-2 | TRBV5-5 | - | TGTGCCAGCAGCTTGGCTAACACCGGGGAGCTGTTTTTT | CASSLANTGELFF
- | TRBJ1-3 | TRBV19 | few | TGTGCCAGTAGTCTCCTCGAGGGAACCTCTGGAAACACCATATATTTT | CASSLLEGTSGNTIYF
TRBD1 | TRBJ1-3 | TRBV19 | - | TGTGCCAGTAGTATACAGGGGGCCGTCGGAAACACCATATATTTT | CASSIQGAVGNTIYF
TRBD2 | TRBJ2-2 | TRBV10-3 | - | TGTGCCATTCAGAGCGGGGGGAACACCGGGGAGCTGTTTTTT | CAIQSGGNTGELFF
TRBD1 | TRBJ1-3 | TRBV27 | few | TGTGCCAGCAGCCGGACAGGGGGCAAAGGAAACACCATATATTTT | CASSRTGGKGNTIYF
TRBD2 | TRBJ2-4 | TRBV10-3 | - | TGTGCCATCAGTGAGTCTGTGGGACTAAACAAAAACATTCAGTACTTC | CAISESVGLNKNIQYF
TRBD2 | TRBJ2-3 | TRBV2 | - | TGTGCCAGCAGCTCGGGGACTAACACAGATACGCAGTATTTT | CASSSGTNTDTQYF
TRBD2 | TRBJ2-3 | TRBV5-1 | - | TGCGCCAGCAGCACCCGAGCGGGGGGGTCCACAGATACGCAGTATTTT | CASSTRAGGSTDTQYF
TRBD1 | TRBJ2-3 | TRBV4-3 | - | TGCGCCAGCAGCCAAAGAATTAGGACAGGGATGGATACGCAGTATTTT | CASSQRIRTGMDTQYF
- | TRBJ1-3 | TRBV2 | once | TGTGCCAGCAACCCGATTGGGGGAGGTGGAAACACCATATATTTT | CASNPIGGGGNTIYF